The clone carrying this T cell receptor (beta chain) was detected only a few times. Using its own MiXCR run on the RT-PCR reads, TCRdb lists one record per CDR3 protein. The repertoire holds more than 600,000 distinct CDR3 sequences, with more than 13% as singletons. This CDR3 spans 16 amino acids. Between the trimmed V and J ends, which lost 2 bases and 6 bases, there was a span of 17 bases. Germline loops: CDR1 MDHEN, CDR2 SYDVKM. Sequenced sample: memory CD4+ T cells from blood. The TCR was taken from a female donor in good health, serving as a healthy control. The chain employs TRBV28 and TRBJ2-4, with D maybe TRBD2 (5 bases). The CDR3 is CASSLRGQILGNIQYF. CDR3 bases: TGTGCCAGCAGTTTAAGAGGGCAAATCTTGGGAAACATTCAGTACTTC.